This T cell receptor (beta chain) was captured by sequencing in a study of breast tumors, draining lymph nodes, adjacent tissues. Study findings and constraints: Most tumor T cells seemingly derive from lymph node, then expand in tumor. Compared with lymph nodes, tumors were less diverse; compared with nontumor tissue, more.

The germline V gene has CDR1 LNHNV and CDR2 YYDKDF (reference sequence). The junction had 6 bases not matched to a gene; V was cut back by 0 bases and J by 2 bases. The CDR3 covers 18 residues. TCRdb reanalysed the multiplex PCR reads using MiXCR and keeps one entry per CDR3 protein. The sample has over 150,000 distinct CDR3 sequences, roughly 30% seen once. This clonotype was observed many times. Its antigen is still unknown. Breast cancer patients provided tissue from their axillary draining lymph nodes. Sequencing was performed on axillary lymph node tissue. This chain joins TRBV15 and TRBJ2-3; 12 positions match TRBD2. The clonotype was recovered from a female donor with breast cancer. Some clones in this sample may be carry-over from other donors' samples. This chain's CDR3 is CATSRDRTSGTLTDTQYF. The CDR3 DNA sequence: TGTGCCACCAGCAGAGACAGGACTAGCGGGACTCTCACAGATACGCAGTATTTT.